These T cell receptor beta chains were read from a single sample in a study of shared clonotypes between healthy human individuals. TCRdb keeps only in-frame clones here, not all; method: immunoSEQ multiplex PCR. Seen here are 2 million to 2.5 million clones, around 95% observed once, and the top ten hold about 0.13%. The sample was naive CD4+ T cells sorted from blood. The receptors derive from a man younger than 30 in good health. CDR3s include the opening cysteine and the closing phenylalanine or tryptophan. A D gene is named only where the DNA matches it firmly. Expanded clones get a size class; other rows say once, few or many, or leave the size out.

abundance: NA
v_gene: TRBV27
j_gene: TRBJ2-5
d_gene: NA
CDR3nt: TGTGCCACCAATCGACAAGGGCGAGAGACCCAGTACTTC
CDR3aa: CATNRQGRETQYF

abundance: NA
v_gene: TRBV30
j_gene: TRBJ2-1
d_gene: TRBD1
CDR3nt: TGTGCCTGGAGGATCGGGGACAGGGGGTTAAGTGAGCAGTTCTTC
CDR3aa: CAWRIGDRGLSEQFF

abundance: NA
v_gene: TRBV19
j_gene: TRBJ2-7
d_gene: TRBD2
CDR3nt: TGTGCCAGTAGTATAGCGGGAGGTCTCGAGCAGTACTTC
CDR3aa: CASSIAGGLEQYF

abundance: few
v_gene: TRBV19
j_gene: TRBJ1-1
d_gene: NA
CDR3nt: TGTGCCAGTAGTATGTCGTACACTGAAGCTTTCTTT
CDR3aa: CASSMSYTEAFF

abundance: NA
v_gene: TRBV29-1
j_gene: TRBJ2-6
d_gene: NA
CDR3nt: TGCAGCGTTGAAAGGGGTTCTGGGGCCAACGTCCTGACTTTC
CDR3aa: CSVERGSGANVLTF

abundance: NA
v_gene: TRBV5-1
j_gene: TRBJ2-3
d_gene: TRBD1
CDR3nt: TGCGCCAGCAGCTTGTTGGGACAGGGTGTCACAGATACGCAGTATTTT
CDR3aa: CASSLLGQGVTDTQYF

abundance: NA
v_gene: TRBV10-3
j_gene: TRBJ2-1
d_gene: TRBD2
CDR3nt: TGTGCCATCAGTTCTCTAGCGGGGGCTACCTACAATGAGCAGTTCTTC
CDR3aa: CAISSLAGATYNEQFF

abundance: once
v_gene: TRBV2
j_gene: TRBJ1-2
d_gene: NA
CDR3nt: TGTGCCAGCAGGATGGTAACAGGGCCCTTGGAAGGCTACACCTTC
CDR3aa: CASRMVTGPLEGYTF

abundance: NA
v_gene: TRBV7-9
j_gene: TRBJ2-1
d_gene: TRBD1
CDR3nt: TGTGCCAGCAGCCAGAAGCGGACAGGGCTGTACTATGAGCAGTTCTTC
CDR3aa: CASSQKRTGLYYEQFF

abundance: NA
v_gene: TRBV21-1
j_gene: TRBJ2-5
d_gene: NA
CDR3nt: TGTGCCAGCAGCAAAGAGTTAGCGGGGGCCCTCCAAGAGACCCAGTACTTC
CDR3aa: CASSKELAGALQETQYF

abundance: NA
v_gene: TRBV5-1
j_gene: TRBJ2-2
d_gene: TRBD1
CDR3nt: TGCGCCAGCAGCTTGGTTGAGGGGGCCGACACCGGGGAGCTGTTTTTT
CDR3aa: CASSLVEGADTGELFF

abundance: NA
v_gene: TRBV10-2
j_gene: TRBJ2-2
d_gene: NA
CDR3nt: TGCGCCAGCAGTGGGGCGGGGCTCCAGGGCGGGGAGCTGTTTTTT
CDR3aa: CASSGAGLQGGELFF

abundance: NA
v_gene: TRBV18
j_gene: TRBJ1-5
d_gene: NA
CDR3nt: TGTGCCAGCTCACCGGGACCGGACCGCCATCAGCCCCAGCATTTT
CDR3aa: CASSPGPDRHQPQHF

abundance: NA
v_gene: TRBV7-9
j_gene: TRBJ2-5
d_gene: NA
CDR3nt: TGTGCCAGCAGCGTACAAGAGACCCAGTACTTC
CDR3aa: CASSVQETQYF

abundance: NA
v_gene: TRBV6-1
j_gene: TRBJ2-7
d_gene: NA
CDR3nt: TGTGCCAGCAGTGAACAAGCACTCCAAATAGAGCAGTACTTC
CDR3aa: CASSEQALQIEQYF

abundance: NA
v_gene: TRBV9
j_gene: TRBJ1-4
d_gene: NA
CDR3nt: TGTGCCAGCAGCGTTGGCTCTGGTGTGTTGCGGTCCGAAAAACTGTTTTTT
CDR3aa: CASSVGSGVLRSEKLFF

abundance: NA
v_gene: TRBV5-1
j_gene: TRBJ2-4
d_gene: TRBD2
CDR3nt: TGCGCCAGCAGCTTGCCTAGCGGGGACGTAAACATTCAGTACTTC
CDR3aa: CASSLPSGDVNIQYF

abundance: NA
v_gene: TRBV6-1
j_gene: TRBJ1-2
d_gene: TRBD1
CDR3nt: TGTGCCAGCAGTGAGTCCGGGACAGGCGGACTCTATGGCTACACCTTC
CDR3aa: CASSESGTGGLYGYTF